Presented here are 20 T cell receptor beta chains from one specimen sequenced in a study of Ad26.COV2.S vaccination and SARS-CoV-2 variants. Treatment here: some 20 received Ad26.COV2.S at low or high dose, single or two shots; about five received placebo; per-sample allocation not given. Sample collection was performed on day 63 after the first vaccine or placebo injection. Only in-frame clones appear in the TCRdb table, and some are missing; sequencing was by immunoSEQ multiplex PCR. Among 300,000 to 350,000 clones listed, 90% were seen once. The starting material was peripheral blood, obtained in a trial of Ad26.COV2.S vaccine versus placebo. The source is a person between 18 and 65 years old who received the Ad26.COV2.S COVID-19 vaccine or a placebo.

The chain employs TRBV29-1 and TRBJ2-3; 8 bases map to TRBD2. Germline CDR1 and CDR2: SQVTM and ANQGSEA. There are 14 residues in the CDR3. Germline trimming cut 4 bases from V and 3 bases from J; bases unmatched to any gene: 6. CDR3 in amino acids: CSVVHAGGTDTQYF. The CDR3, as DNA: TGCAGCGTTGTTCACGCGGGAGGAACAGATACGCAGTATTTT.

V usage is TRBV19 and J usage is TRBJ1-4; a weak D match, TRBD1 (6 bases). This CDR3 contains 12 residues. V dropped 5 bases and J dropped 7 bases, with 8 bases sitting between them. Germline CDR1 is LNHDA and CDR2 is SQIVND (reference sequence). The CDR3: CASSQQGEKLFF. For the CDR3, the DNA is TGTGCCAGTAGTCAACAGGGTGAAAAACTGTTTTTT.

The rearrangement joins TRBV9 to TRBJ2-1; 7 bases are a match to TRBD1. The CDR3 is 15 amino acids. Trimming removed 4 bases from V and 0 bases from J; junction bases left unmatched: 4. Germline-derived CDR1 and CDR2 are SGDLS and YYNGEE. This chain's CDR3 is CASSSQGSSYNEQFF. CDR3 in DNA: TGTGCCAGCAGCTCACAGGGGAGCTCCTACAATGAGCAGTTCTTC.

This chain links TRBV12-3 or TRBV12-4 with TRBJ1-1; possible D gene TRBD1, 5 bases. V shed 3 bases and J shed 6 bases, with 11 bases lying between them. The CDR3 extends over 13 amino acids. CDR3 protein: CASSFPGLPEAFF. In DNA, the CDR3 is TGTGCCAGCAGTTTCCCAGGGCTCCCTGAAGCTTTCTTT.

The chain combines TRBV19 with TRBJ2-2; perhaps TRBD2 as D (6 bases). V was clipped by 9 bases and J by 1 base, with 12 bases between them. This CDR3 spans 14 amino acids. Germline values: CDR1 LNHDA, CDR2 SQIVND (reference sequence). As DNA, the CDR3 is TGTGCCAGCCGGGACTTCATGAACACCGGGGAGCTGTTTTTT. As protein: CASRDFMNTGELFF.

V is TRBV7-9 and J is TRBJ2-2, with no clear D. Germline CDR1 reads SEHNR; CDR2 reads FQNEAQ (reference sequence). Trimming took off 1 base at V and 3 bases at J, with 3 bases between the two ends. The CDR3 spans 13 residues. The CDR3 reads CASSLEYTGELFF. The CDR3, as DNA: TGTGCCAGCAGCTTAGAGTACACCGGGGAGCTGTTTTTT.

The CDR3 nucleotides read TGCGCCAGCAGCTTGCGGGGAGGGTCTGGAAACACCATATATTTT. It translates to CASSLRGGSGNTIYF. J is TRBJ1-3 and V is TRBV5-1; no reliable D call. The length of the CDR3 is 15 residues. CDR1 and CDR2 (germline): SGHRS, YFSETQ. Trimming stripped 1 base from V and 1 base from J, with 9 bases between.

The count of this clone is one. The genes are TRBV6-5 and TRBJ1-2; D possibly corresponds to TRBD1 (5 bases). The V gene lost 4 bases and the J gene lost 8 bases, with 20 bases spanning the gap. This CDR3 contains 15 residues. CDR1 and CDR2 from the germline V gene are MNHEY and SVGAGI. In DNA, the CDR3 is TGTGCCAGCAGTTCCATTGAAGGGGTTAAGTTAGGCTACACCTTC. This encodes CASSSIEGVKLGYTF.

The genes are TRBV7-9 and TRBJ2-5, with 9 bases identical to TRBD1. From germline, CDR1 is SEHNR and CDR2 FQNEAQ (reference sequence). V was clipped by 5 bases and J by 4 bases; unmatched bases: 5. The CDR3 extends over 14 amino acids. CDR3 sequence reads: CASSEGTGRETQYF. DNA of the CDR3: TGTGCCAGCAGCGAAGGGACAGGGAGAGAGACCCAGTACTTC.

The genes are TRBV11-1 and TRBJ2-4; D perhaps matches TRBD2 (7 bases). The CDR3 has 15 amino acids. Germline-derived CDR1 and CDR2 are SGHAT and FQDESV (reference sequence). Trimming cost V 1 base and J 3 bases, with 10 bases left between them. The CDR3 spells CASSLDRDYKNIQYF. Written as DNA, the CDR3 is TGTGCCAGCAGCTTAGACAGGGACTACAAAAACATTCAGTACTTC.

A few counts support this clone. V usage is TRBV4-3 and J usage is TRBJ1-2; the match to TRBD1 covers 7 bases. V lost 4 bases to trimming and J lost 5 bases; unmatched junction nucleotides: 10. Germline CDR1 and CDR2: LGHNA and YSLEER. This CDR3 is built from 15 residues. CDR3 coding DNA: TGCGCCAGCAGCCCCGAGGAGGGGGCCCTATATGGCTACACCTTC. This codes for CASSPEEGALYGYTF.

In its sample, this clone was seen once. Here the CDR3 reads CASSVGEQLYGYTF. In DNA, the CDR3 is TGCGCCAGCAGCGTGGGAGAGCAATTGTATGGCTACACCTTC. The chain recombines TRBV5-1 with TRBJ1-2; D gene ambiguous. The germline V gene encodes CDR1 SGHRS and CDR2 YFSETQ. The CDR3 covers 14 residues. The V end was cut by 4 bases, the J end by 5 bases, with 15 bases between.

The V call is TRBV28, the J call TRBJ1-6; D unresolved. Germline V gene lookup returns CDR1 MDHEN and CDR2 SYDVKM. The CDR3 contains 15 residues. V was pared by 8 bases and J by 0 bases, with 11 bases between. Here the CDR3 reads CASGGGVSYNSPLHF. The DNA for the CDR3 is TGTGCCAGCGGAGGTGGAGTCTCCTATAATTCACCCCTCCACTTT. The full variable domain, its missing parts supplied by reference TRBV28 and TRBJ1-6, is DVKVTQSSRYLVKRTGEKVFLECVQDMDHENMFWYRQDPGLGLRLIYFSYDVKMKEKGDIPEGYSVSREKKERFSLILESASTNQTSMYLCASGGGVSYNSPLHFGNGTRLTVT.

For this clone: Other DNA sequences from this sample encode an identical CDR3 as well. The chain has TRBV7-3 and TRBJ2-3, with 14 bases identical to TRBD2. The J segment lost 5 bases and the V segment lost 5 bases, leaving 9 bases of the junction unmatched. Germline assignment: CDR1 SGHTA and CDR2 FQGTGA. The CDR3 consists of 17 residues. The CDR3 DNA is TGTGCCAGCAGCCCCGGGACTAGCGGGAGAAGGAAAGATACGCAGTATTTT. It yields the protein CASSPGTSGRRKDTQYF.

The V call is TRBV24-1, the J call TRBJ1-1; tentatively, D is TRBD1 (5 bases). Trimming left V 1 base short and J 11 bases short, with 13 bases between. CDR1 KGHDR and CDR2 SFDVKD come from the germline V gene. The CDR3 covers 13 residues. CDR3 protein: CATSDLQTGGAFF. The DNA for the CDR3 is TGTGCCACCAGTGATTTACAAACAGGAGGTGCTTTCTTT.

This chain joins TRBV2 and TRBJ2-2, with TRBD2 as a possible D gene (5 bases). The CDR3 sequence is 20 residues long. Between the trimmed V and J ends, which lost 6 bases and 0 bases, there was a span of 26 bases. Germline CDR1 reads SNHLY; CDR2 reads FYNNEI. DNA of the CDR3: TGTGCCAGCAGCGGAACCGCTCGGAGGTTAGGACGATCGAACACCGGGGAGCTGTTTTTT. Its translation: CASSGTARRLGRSNTGELFF.

The V gene is TRBV5-1, the J gene TRBJ1-2; the match to TRBD1 covers 7 bases. This CDR3 is 17 amino acids long. V lost 8 bases and J lost 6; bases outside the gene matches: 22. The germline gives CDR1 SGHRS, CDR2 YFSETQ. CDR3 residues: CARDDRAPLRPYDGYTF. Written as DNA, the CDR3 is TGCGCCAGGGACGACAGGGCGCCCCTTCGTCCTTACGATGGCTACACCTTC.

This clone was detected only a few times. The chain couples TRBV2 to TRBJ1-1; the match to TRBD1 covers 7 bases. The CDR3 has 14 residues. The V gene end was trimmed by 5 bases and the J gene end by 5 bases; junction bases not matched to a gene: 8. Germline V gene lookup returns CDR1 SNHLY and CDR2 FYNNEI. The CDR3 DNA sequence: TGTGCCAGCAGTCCCGTTTCAGGGGGGACTGAAGCTTTCTTT. Translated, it gives CASSPVSGGTEAFF. Complete variable domain (other parts from reference TRBV2 and TRBJ1-1): EPEVTQTPSHQVTQMGQEVILRCVPISNHLYFYWYRQILGQKVEFLVSFYNNEISEKSEIFDDQFSVERPDGSNFTLKIRSTKLEDSAMYFCASSPVSGGTEAFFGQGTRLTVV.

This clone was observed a single time. The V call is TRBV7-9, the J call TRBJ1-5, with 8 bases that match TRBD1. This CDR3 region has 16 residues. Trimming at V came to 5 bases and at J to 5 bases, leaving 11 bases not matched to a gene. Per germline, CDR1 SEHNR and CDR2 FQNEAQ (reference sequence). CDR3 sequence: CASSAGGTGGYQPQHF. CDR3 nucleotides: TGTGCCAGCAGCGCAGGGGGCACAGGGGGGTATCAGCCCCAGCATTTT.

The chain carries TRBV18 and TRBJ2-1; possible D gene TRBD1, 6 bases. Germline-derived CDR1 and CDR2 are KGHSH and LQKENI. V lost 3 bases to trimming and J lost 7 bases, with 19 bases between them. This CDR3 spans 16 amino acids. The CDR3 DNA follows: TGTGCCAGCTCACCTACGACCCACCCAACAGGGAATGAGCAGTTCTTC. Amino acids: CASSPTTHPTGNEQFF.